This is a list of T cell receptor beta chains from one sample in a study of blood T cell repertoires in COVID-19. Assay: immunoSEQ multiplex PCR; the TCRdb copy retains only in-frame clones and omits some. The data hold a few hundred thousand clones, with approximately 90% observed a single time. Material for sequencing was peripheral blood. All receptors come from a woman in her thirties or forties who had recovered from COVID-19. CDR3s include the opening cysteine and the closing phenylalanine or tryptophan. Each record gives: J gene, D gene, CDR3 length, V gene, CDR3 DNA, CDR3 protein. A D gene is named only where the DNA matches it firmly.

j_gene: TRBJ1-1
d_gene: -
len: 14
v_gene: TRBV19
CDR3nt: TGTGCCAGCGAGCGGGGCGGGGGGTACACTGAAGCTTTCTTT
CDR3aa: CASERGGGYTEAFF

j_gene: TRBJ1-4
d_gene: TRBD1
len: 15
v_gene: TRBV7-2
CDR3nt: TGTGCCAGCAGCACCAGGGGGCGGCGGGATGAAAAACTGTTTTTT
CDR3aa: CASSTRGRRDEKLFF

j_gene: TRBJ2-5
d_gene: TRBD2
len: 16
v_gene: TRBV19
CDR3nt: TGTGCCAGTAGTAAGGGGCGGGAGGCGTTAGGAGAGACCCAGTACTTC
CDR3aa: CASSKGREALGETQYF

j_gene: TRBJ1-4
d_gene: -
len: 16
v_gene: TRBV21-1
CDR3nt: TGTGCCAGCAGCATCACCCACGGACAGGGGTGGGAAAAACTGTTTTTT
CDR3aa: CASSITHGQGWEKLFF

j_gene: TRBJ2-5
d_gene: -
len: 12
v_gene: TRBV28
CDR3nt: TGTGCCAGCAGTCAAGCGGCGGGGTCCCAGTACTTC
CDR3aa: CASSQAAGSQYF

j_gene: TRBJ2-7
d_gene: -
len: 13
v_gene: TRBV6-5
CDR3nt: TGTGCCAGCCTGGCCAAACACTCCTACGAGCAGTACTTC
CDR3aa: CASLAKHSYEQYF

j_gene: TRBJ1-4
d_gene: -
len: 15
v_gene: TRBV7-9
CDR3nt: TGTGCCAGCAGCTTAGCAGGGGCAACTAATGAAAAACTGTTTTTT
CDR3aa: CASSLAGATNEKLFF

j_gene: TRBJ2-5
d_gene: -
len: 11
v_gene: TRBV7-2
CDR3nt: TGTGCCAGCACACCCAGGGAGACCCAGTACTTC
CDR3aa: CASTPRETQYF

j_gene: TRBJ2-7
d_gene: -
len: 14
v_gene: TRBV18
CDR3nt: TGTGCCAGCTCACCAGGAGGGAGGCTCTACGAGCAGTACTTC
CDR3aa: CASSPGGRLYEQYF

j_gene: TRBJ2-2
d_gene: TRBD2
len: 14
v_gene: TRBV5-1
CDR3nt: TGCGCCAGCAGGGGACTAGCCTCCCCCGGGGAGCTGTTTTTT
CDR3aa: CASRGLASPGELFF

j_gene: TRBJ2-7
d_gene: -
len: 13
v_gene: TRBV19
CDR3nt: TGTGCCACTAGGGATGGGCCGTCCTACGAGCAGTACTTC
CDR3aa: CATRDGPSYEQYF

j_gene: TRBJ1-1
d_gene: TRBD1
len: 15
v_gene: TRBV28
CDR3nt: TGTGCCAGCAGCGGGACAGCGAGAGCCCACACTGAAGCTTTCTTT
CDR3aa: CASSGTARAHTEAFF

j_gene: TRBJ2-1
d_gene: TRBD2
len: 15
v_gene: TRBV27
CDR3nt: TGTGCCAGCAGTTTGGGGGTAGCGGGATTCAATGAGCAGTTCTTC
CDR3aa: CASSLGVAGFNEQFF

j_gene: TRBJ2-3
d_gene: TRBD2
len: 18
v_gene: TRBV18
CDR3nt: TGTGCCAGCTCACCAGGACTAGCGGGATGGGGCCGCGCAGATACGCAGTATTTT
CDR3aa: CASSPGLAGWGRADTQYF

j_gene: TRBJ2-1
d_gene: -
len: 17
v_gene: TRBV5-1
CDR3nt: TGCGCCAGCAGCTTGGTACCGGCGGGGGCCTCCTACAATGAGCAGTTCTTC
CDR3aa: CASSLVPAGASYNEQFF

j_gene: TRBJ2-2
d_gene: -
len: 12
v_gene: TRBV6-6
CDR3nt: TGTGCCGGAGAAGGTAGCACCGGGGAGCTGTTTTTT
CDR3aa: CAGEGSTGELFF

j_gene: TRBJ1-5
d_gene: -
len: 13
v_gene: TRBV5-5
CDR3nt: TGTGCCAGCAGCTTGGGTGGGAGTCAGCCCCAGCATTTT
CDR3aa: CASSLGGSQPQHF

j_gene: TRBJ1-1
d_gene: -
len: 14
v_gene: TRBV5-1
CDR3nt: TGCGCCAGCAGCTTGGTGCAGGGCGGCACTGAAGCTTTCTTT
CDR3aa: CASSLVQGGTEAFF

j_gene: TRBJ2-1
d_gene: TRBD2
len: 17
v_gene: TRBV7-3
CDR3nt: TGTGCCAGCAGCCACCGACTAGCGGGAGACGACTACAATGAGCAGTTCTTC
CDR3aa: CASSHRLAGDDYNEQFF

j_gene: TRBJ1-5
d_gene: TRBD1
len: 16
v_gene: TRBV5-8
CDR3nt: TGTGCCAGCAGCGCCTGGACAGGGGGGGGGAATCAGCCCCAGCATTTT
CDR3aa: CASSAWTGGGNQPQHF

j_gene: TRBJ2-1
d_gene: TRBD2
len: 15
v_gene: TRBV28
CDR3nt: TGTGCCAGCAGTACCCCCGGACTAGCGCGCAATGAGCAGTTCTTC
CDR3aa: CASSTPGLARNEQFF

j_gene: TRBJ1-2
d_gene: TRBD1
len: 13
v_gene: TRBV27
CDR3nt: TGTGCCAGCAGTTTTGGTCAGGGGGCGCGGTACACCTTC
CDR3aa: CASSFGQGARYTF

j_gene: TRBJ2-1
d_gene: TRBD2
len: 15
v_gene: TRBV9
CDR3nt: TGTGCCAGCAGCGTCGGAATAGCGGGAGTCAATGAGCAGTTCTTC
CDR3aa: CASSVGIAGVNEQFF

j_gene: TRBJ2-2
d_gene: TRBD1
len: 15
v_gene: TRBV6-5
CDR3nt: TGTGCCAGCAGCACCCAGGGGGCGCGCACCGGGGAGCTGTTTTTT
CDR3aa: CASSTQGARTGELFF